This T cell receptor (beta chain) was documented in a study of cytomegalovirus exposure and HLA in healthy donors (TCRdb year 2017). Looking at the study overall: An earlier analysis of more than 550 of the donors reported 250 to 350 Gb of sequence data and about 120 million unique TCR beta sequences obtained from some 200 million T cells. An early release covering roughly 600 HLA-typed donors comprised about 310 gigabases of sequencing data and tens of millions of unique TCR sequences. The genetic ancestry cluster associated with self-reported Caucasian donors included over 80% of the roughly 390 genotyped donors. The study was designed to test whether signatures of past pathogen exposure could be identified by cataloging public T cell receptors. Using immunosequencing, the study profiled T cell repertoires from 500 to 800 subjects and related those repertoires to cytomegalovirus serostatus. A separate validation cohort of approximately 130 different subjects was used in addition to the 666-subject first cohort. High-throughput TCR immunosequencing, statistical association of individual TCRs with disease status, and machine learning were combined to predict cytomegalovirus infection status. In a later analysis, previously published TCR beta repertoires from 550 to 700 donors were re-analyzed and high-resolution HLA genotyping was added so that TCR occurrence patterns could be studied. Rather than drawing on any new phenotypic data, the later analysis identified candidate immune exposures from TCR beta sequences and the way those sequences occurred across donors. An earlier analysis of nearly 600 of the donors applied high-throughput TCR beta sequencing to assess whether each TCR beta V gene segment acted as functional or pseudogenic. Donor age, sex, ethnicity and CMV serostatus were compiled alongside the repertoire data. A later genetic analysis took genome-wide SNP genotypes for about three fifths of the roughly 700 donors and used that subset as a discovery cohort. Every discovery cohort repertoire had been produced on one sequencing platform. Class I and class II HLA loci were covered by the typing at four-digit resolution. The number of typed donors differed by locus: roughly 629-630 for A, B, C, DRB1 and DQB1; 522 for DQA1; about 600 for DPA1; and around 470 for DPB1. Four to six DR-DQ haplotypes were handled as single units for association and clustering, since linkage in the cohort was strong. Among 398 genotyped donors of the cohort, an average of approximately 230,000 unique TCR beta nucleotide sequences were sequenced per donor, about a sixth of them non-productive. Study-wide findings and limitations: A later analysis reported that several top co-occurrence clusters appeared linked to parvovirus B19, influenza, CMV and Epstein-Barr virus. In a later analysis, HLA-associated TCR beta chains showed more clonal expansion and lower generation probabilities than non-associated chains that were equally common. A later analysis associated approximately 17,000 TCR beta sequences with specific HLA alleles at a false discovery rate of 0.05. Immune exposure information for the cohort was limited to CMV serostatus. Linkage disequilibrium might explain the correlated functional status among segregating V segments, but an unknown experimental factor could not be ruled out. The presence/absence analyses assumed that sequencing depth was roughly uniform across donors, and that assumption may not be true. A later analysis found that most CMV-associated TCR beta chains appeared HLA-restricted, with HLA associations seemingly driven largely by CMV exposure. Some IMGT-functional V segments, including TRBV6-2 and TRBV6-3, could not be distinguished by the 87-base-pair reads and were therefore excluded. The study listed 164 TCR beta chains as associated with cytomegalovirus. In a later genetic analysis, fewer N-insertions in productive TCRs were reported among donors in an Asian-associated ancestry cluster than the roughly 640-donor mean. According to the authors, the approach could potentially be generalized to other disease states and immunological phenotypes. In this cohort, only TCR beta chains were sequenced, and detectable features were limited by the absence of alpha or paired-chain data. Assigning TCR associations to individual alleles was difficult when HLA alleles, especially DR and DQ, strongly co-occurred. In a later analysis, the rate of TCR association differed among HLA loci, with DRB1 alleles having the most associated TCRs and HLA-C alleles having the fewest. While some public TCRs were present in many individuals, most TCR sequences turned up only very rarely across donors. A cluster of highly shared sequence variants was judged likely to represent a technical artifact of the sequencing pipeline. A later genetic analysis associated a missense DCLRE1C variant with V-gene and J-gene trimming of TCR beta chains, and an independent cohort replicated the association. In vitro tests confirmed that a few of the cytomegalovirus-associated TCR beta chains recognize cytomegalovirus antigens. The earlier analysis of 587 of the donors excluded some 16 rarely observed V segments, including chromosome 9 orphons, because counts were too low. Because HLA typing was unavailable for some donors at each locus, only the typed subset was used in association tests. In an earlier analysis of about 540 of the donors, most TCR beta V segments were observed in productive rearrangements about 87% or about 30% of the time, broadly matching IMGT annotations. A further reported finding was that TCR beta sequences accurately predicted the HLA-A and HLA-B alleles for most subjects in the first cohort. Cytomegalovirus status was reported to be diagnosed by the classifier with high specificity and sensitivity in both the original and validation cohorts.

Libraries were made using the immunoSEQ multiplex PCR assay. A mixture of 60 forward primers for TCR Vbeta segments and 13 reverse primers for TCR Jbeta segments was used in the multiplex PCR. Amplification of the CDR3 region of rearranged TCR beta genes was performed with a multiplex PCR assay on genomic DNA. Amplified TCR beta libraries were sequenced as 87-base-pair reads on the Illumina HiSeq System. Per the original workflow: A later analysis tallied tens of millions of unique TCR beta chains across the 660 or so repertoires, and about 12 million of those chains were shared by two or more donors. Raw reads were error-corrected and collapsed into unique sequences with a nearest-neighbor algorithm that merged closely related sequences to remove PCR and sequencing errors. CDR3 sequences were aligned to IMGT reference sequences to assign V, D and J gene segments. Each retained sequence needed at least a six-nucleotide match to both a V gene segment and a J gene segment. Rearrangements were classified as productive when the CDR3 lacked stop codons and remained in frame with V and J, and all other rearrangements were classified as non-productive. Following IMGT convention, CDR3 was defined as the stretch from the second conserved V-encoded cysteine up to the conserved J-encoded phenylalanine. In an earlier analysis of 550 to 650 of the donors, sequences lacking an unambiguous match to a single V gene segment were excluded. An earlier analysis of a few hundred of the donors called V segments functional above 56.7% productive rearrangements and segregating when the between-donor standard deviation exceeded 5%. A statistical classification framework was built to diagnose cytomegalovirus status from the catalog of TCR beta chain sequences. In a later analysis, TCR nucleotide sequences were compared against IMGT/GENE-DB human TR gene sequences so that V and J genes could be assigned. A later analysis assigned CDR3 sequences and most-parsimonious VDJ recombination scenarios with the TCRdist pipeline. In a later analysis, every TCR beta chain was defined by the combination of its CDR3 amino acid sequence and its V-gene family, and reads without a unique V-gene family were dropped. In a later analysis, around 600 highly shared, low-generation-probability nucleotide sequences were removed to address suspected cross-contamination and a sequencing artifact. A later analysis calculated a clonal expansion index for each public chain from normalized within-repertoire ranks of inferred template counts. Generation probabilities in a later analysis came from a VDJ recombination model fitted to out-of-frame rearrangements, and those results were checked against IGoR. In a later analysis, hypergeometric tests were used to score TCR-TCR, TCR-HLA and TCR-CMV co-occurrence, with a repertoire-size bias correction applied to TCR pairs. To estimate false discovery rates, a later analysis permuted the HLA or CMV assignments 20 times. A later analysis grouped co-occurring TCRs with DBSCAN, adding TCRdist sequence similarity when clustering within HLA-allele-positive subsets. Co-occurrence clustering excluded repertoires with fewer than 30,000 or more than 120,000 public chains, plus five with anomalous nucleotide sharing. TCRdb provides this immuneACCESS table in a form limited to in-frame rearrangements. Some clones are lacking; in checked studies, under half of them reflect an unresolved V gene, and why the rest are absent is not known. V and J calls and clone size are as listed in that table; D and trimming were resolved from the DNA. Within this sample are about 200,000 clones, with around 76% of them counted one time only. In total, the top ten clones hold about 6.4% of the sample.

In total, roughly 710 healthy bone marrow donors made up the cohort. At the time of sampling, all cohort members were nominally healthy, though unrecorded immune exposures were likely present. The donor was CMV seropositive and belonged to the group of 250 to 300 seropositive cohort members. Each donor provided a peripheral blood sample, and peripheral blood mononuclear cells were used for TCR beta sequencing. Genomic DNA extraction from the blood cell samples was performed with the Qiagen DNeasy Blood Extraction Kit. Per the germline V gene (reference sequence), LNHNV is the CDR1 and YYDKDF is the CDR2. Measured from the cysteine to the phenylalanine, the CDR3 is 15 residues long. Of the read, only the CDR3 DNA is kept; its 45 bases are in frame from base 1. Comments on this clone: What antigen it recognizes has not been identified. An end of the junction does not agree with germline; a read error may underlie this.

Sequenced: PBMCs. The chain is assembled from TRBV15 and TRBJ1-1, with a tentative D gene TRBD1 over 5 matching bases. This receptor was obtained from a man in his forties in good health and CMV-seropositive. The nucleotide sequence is TGTGCCACCAGAAGAGATGTATGGGGGGACACTGAAGCTTTCTTT. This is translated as CATRRDVWGDTEAFF. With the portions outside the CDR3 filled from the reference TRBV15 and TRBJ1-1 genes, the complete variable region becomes DAMVIQNPRYQVTQFGKPVTLSCSQTLNHNVMYWYQQKSSQAPKLLFHYYDKDFNNEADTPDNFQSRRPNTSFCFLDIRSPGLGDTAMYLCATRRDVWGDTEAFFGQGTRLTVV.